This T cell receptor (beta chain) was sequenced during a study of blood T cell repertoires in COVID-19. The table came from immunoSEQ multiplex PCR; TCRdb's copy has only in-frame clones and leaves some out. Among approximately 310,000 clones listed, approximately 81% were seen once. What was sequenced was PBMCs or T cells enriched from blood (not recorded which). The receptor's source is a woman in her twenties or thirties who had been exposed to COVID-19.

Here the CDR3 reads CASSGQGYEQYF. The DNA of the CDR3 is TGCGCCAGCAGTGGACAGGGCTACGAGCAGTACTTC. The chain has TRBV5-1 and TRBJ2-7; 8 positions match TRBD1. This CDR3 has 12 residues. The V gene end was trimmed by 5 bases and the J gene end by 3 bases; junction bases not matched to a gene: 1. Germline lookup yields CDR1 SGHRS and CDR2 YFSETQ. Combining the CDR3 with reference TRBV5-1 and TRBJ2-7 gives the whole variable domain KAGVTQTPRYLIKTRGQQVTLSCSPISGHRSVSWYQQTPGQGLQFLFEYFSETQRNKGNFPGRFSGRQFSNSRSEMNVSTLELGDSALYLCASSGQGYEQYFGPGTRLTVT.